These T cell receptor beta chains were read from a single sample in a study of blood T cell repertoires in COVID-19. Clones were sequenced by immunoSEQ multiplex PCR, and TCRdb holds only the in-frame ones, with some missing. The data show hundreds of thousands of clones, 80% to 90% seen once. Source material: peripheral blood. The receptors come from a woman between 40 and 50 years old who had recovered from COVID-19. Each CDR3 is given with its conserved first and last residue. A D gene is named only where the DNA matches it firmly. For some rows the clone size is stated as once, few or many, or as a class when expanded; others skip it.

CDR3 DNA,CDR3 protein,D gene,J gene,clone size,V gene
TGTGCCAGCAGTTCTAAAGATACGCAGTATTTT,CASSSKDTQYF,-,TRBJ2-3,-,TRBV27
TGTGCCAGCAGCCTAGACAGGGGCTCCTACGAGCAGTACTTC,CASSLDRGSYEQYF,TRBD1,TRBJ2-7,few,TRBV7-3
TGCGCCAGCAGAGGACAGGGGGTTAACGAGCAGTACTTC,CASRGQGVNEQYF,TRBD1,TRBJ2-7,-,TRBV5-1
TGTGCCAGCTCCCTTAGTCCCGGGACAGGGCCTGGAAACACCATATATTTT,CASSLSPGTGPGNTIYF,TRBD1,TRBJ1-3,-,TRBV18
TGTGCCAGCAGCATGGACAGGGTTAGTTCACCCCTCCACTTT,CASSMDRVSSPLHF,TRBD1,TRBJ1-6,few,TRBV7-9
TGTGCCAGCAGCTTGGAGCTTGGAGGGGGCATGTATGGCTACACCTTC,CASSLELGGGMYGYTF,TRBD1,TRBJ1-2,once,TRBV5-5
TGTGCCAGTAAAACAGGGGGGATTGGAAACACCATATATTTT,CASKTGGIGNTIYF,TRBD1,TRBJ1-3,-,TRBV19
TGCGCCAGCAGCCAGGGGCCCTTTGATGGCTACACCTTC,CASSQGPFDGYTF,-,TRBJ1-2,-,TRBV4-3
TGTGCCAGCAGCTTACTGGCTAACACTGAAGCTTTCTTT,CASSLLANTEAFF,-,TRBJ1-1,-,TRBV7-9
TGTGCCAGTAGTATGTTCTTAAACACTGAAGCTTTCTTT,CASSMFLNTEAFF,-,TRBJ1-1,-,TRBV19
TGTGCCAGCAGAGGACAGCATTCCTATAATTCACCCCTCCACTTT,CASRGQHSYNSPLHF,-,TRBJ1-6,-,TRBV6-5
TGCGCCAGCAGCCAAGATGGGCTAGCGGTGTACAATGAGCAGTTCTTC,CASSQDGLAVYNEQFF,TRBD2,TRBJ2-1,-,TRBV4-1
TGCAGCGTCGGGACAGCAGGCTATGGCTACACCTTC,CSVGTAGYGYTF,TRBD1,TRBJ1-2,-,TRBV29-1
TGCGCCAGCGGCAGGACAGGGCTGACAGATACGCAGTATTTT,CASGRTGLTDTQYF,TRBD1,TRBJ2-3,-,TRBV10-1
TGTGCCAGCACCTTAGCGGGGGCAGGCGAGACCCAGTACTTC,CASTLAGAGETQYF,TRBD2,TRBJ2-5,-,TRBV6-4
TGTGCCAGGAACCTCGACAGGGTGGAGGAAAAACTGTTTTTT,CARNLDRVEEKLFF,TRBD1,TRBJ1-4,-,TRBV6-5
TGTGCCAGCAGCCAAGTGGGATCACAGGGGGTGGGAGGCTACACCTTC,CASSQVGSQGVGGYTF,TRBD1,TRBJ1-2,-,TRBV4-2
TGTGCCATCAGTGAGCTCAGGCGGGGACAGGGAGGGCACGAGCAGTACTTC,CAISELRRGQGGHEQYF,TRBD1,TRBJ2-7,-,TRBV10-3
TGTGCCAGCAGCCAGGTTAGCGGGGCCCTTGGGGAGCTGTTTTTT,CASSQVSGALGELFF,TRBD2,TRBJ2-2,once,TRBV3-1/TRBV3-2
TGTGCCAGCAGTTTCGAACAGGGGGACATTGCGGGGAACACTGAAGCTTTCTTT,CASSFEQGDIAGNTEAFF,TRBD1,TRBJ1-1,-,TRBV27
TGTGCCAGTAGATGGGAGGGGGGACGAACTAACACTGAAGCTTTCTTT,CASRWEGGRTNTEAFF,-,TRBJ1-1,-,TRBV19
TGTGCCACCAGAATAGTCCCCAGGGGTCGGGACACTGAAGCTTTCTTT,CATRIVPRGRDTEAFF,-,TRBJ1-1,-,TRBV15
TGTGCCAGCAGTTCCAGGACAGGGTCGAGCACCGGGGAGCTGTTTTTT,CASSSRTGSSTGELFF,TRBD1,TRBJ2-2,-,TRBV6-5
TGTGCCAGCAGCCCTCTCGTCGGACAGGACGGCTATGGCTACACCTTC,CASSPLVGQDGYGYTF,TRBD1,TRBJ1-2,-,TRBV9
TGTGCCAGCAGCTTAAAGCATCACGACGAGCAGTACTTC,CASSLKHHDEQYF,-,TRBJ2-7,-,TRBV7-2
TGCAGTGCTAGTATGTCCTTGAGGACTAGCGGGGGGCTGGCCCAGTACTTC,CSASMSLRTSGGLAQYF,TRBD2,TRBJ2-5,-,TRBV20-1
TGTGCCATCAGGGGCAGGGTCTCCTCCTACGAGCAGTACTTC,CAIRGRVSSYEQYF,-,TRBJ2-7,-,TRBV10-3